This TCR beta chain was sequenced during a study of blood T cell repertoires in COVID-19. At the level of the study: There were acute and convalescent COVID-19 samples, and they came from the United States, Italy and Spain.

How the authors handled the data: Counts of nucleated cells, estimated from reference gene primer amplification, were obtained. Clones were sequenced by immunoSEQ multiplex PCR, and TCRdb holds only the in-frame ones, with some missing. V and J calls and clone size come straight from that table; D and trimming were deduced from the DNA. The table has 260,000 or so clones, roughly 86% seen once. Germline V lookup: CDR1 SGHAT, CDR2 FQNNGV. With 5 bases clipped from V and 7 bases from J, the junction kept 9 bases outside the gene matches. This CDR3 comprises 15 residues. The TCR comes from a young man with active or convalescent COVID-19. The specimen was peripheral blood. The V gene is TRBV11-2, the J gene TRBJ1-4, with 8 nucleotides matching TRBD1. This CDR3 is CASSPGQGAPEKLFF. The CDR3, as DNA: TGTGCCAGCAGCCCAGGGCAGGGGGCGCCTGAAAAACTGTTTTTT.